The 10 T cell receptor beta chains below were found in one sample sequenced in a study of T cells in Graves' hyperthyroidism and ophthalmopathy. TCR beta CDR3 sequences were amplified from RNA transcripts. TCR CDR3 regions were first amplified by RT-PCR with HTBI primers. TCRdb independently ran MiXCR on the multiplex PCR reads; one entry per CDR3 protein. The repertoire holds hundreds of thousands of distinct CDR3 sequences, with 14% as singletons. The sequenced sample was blood. The receptors were gathered from a woman in her 40s with Graves' hyperthyroidism.

This clonotype was seen many times. The rearrangement uses TRBV3-1 and TRBJ2-7, with 8 positions matching TRBD2. Trimming took 0 bases from V and 3 from J; bases not matched to a gene: 7. This CDR3 region has 16 residues. Germline CDR1 is LGHDT and CDR2 is YNNKEL (reference sequence). CDR3 protein: CASSQDGGLVYYEQYF. CDR3 in DNA: TGTGCCAGCAGCCAAGATGGGGGACTAGTTTACTACGAGCAGTACTTC.

This clonotype was counted ten times or more. V usage is TRBV28 and J usage is TRBJ2-7, with 11 bases that match TRBD2. The CDR3 spans 15 residues. V lost 5 bases, J lost 2 bases, and 5 bases stayed unmatched. Germline V gene sequence: CDR1 MDHEN, CDR2 SYDVKM. The CDR3 DNA reads as TGTGCCAGCAGTACCTTAGCGGGAGGGCCCTACGAGCAGTACTTC. Translated: CASSTLAGGPYEQYF.

In its sample, this clonotype was seen a few times. The V gene is TRBV19, the J gene TRBJ2-1, with D perhaps being TRBD1 or TRBD2 (5 bases each). This CDR3 comprises 16 residues. CDR1 and CDR2 (germline): LNHDA, SQIVND (reference sequence). V lost 0 bases and J 4 bases, leaving 13 bases between the germline ends. CDR3 amino acids: CASSIDLGDPYNEQFF. The CDR3 bases are TGTGCCAGTAGTATAGATTTGGGGGACCCATACAATGAGCAGTTCTTC. Full variable domain (remainder filled in from reference TRBV19 and TRBJ2-1): DGGITQSPKYLFRKEGQNVTLSCEQNLNHDAMYWYRQDPGQGLRLIYYSQIVNDFQKGDIAEGYSVSREKKESFPLTVTSAQKNPTAFYLCASSIDLGDPYNEQFFGPGTRLTVL.

Details on this clonotype: One end of the junction does not line up with germline, which may come from a read error. This chain links TRBV24-1 with TRBJ2-3, with D perhaps TRBD2 (5 bases). The CDR3 has 14 residues. Looked up from germline, CDR1 is KGHDR and CDR2 is SFDVKD. CDR3 coding DNA: TGTGCCACCGGAGGCGGCGGTAGCACAGATACGAAGTATTTT. This gives the protein CATGGGGSTDTKYF.

V usage is TRBV12-3 or TRBV12-4 and J usage is TRBJ2-7; 12 bases agree with TRBD2. Trimming at V came to 4 bases and at J to 7 bases, leaving 8 bases not matched to a gene. This CDR3 contains 15 residues. CDR3 loop: CASSSRTSGMGEQYF. For the CDR3, the DNA is TGTGCCAGCAGTTCCAGGACTAGCGGGATGGGTGAGCAGTACTTC.

The chain carries TRBV3-1 and TRBJ1-4; a possible D gene is TRBD1 (5 bases). This CDR3 is 15 amino acids long. Germline lookup yields CDR1 LGHDT and CDR2 YNNKEL (reference sequence). Trimming left V 8 bases short and J 0 bases short, with 13 bases between. The CDR3 bases are TGTGCCAGCCGTCATTCGGGGGCAACTAATGAAAAACTGTTTTTT. Its translation is CASRHSGATNEKLFF.

The chain uses TRBV7-8 and TRBJ2-2, with 8 bases aligning to TRBD2. CDR1 is SGHVS and CDR2 is FQNEAQ in the germline V gene. The CDR3 spans 16 residues. The junction had 10 bases not matched to a gene; V was cut back by 6 bases and J by 4 bases. The CDR3 sequence is CASRLGRGRSTGELFF. In nucleotides, the CDR3 is TGTGCCAGCAGGCTGGGACGCGGGAGGTCCACCGGGGAGCTGTTTTTT.

A few counts support this clonotype. The V gene is TRBV19, the J gene TRBJ2-1; D call uncertain. Trimming left V 4 bases short and J 0 bases short, with 19 bases between. The CDR3 runs to 18 residues. CDR1 and CDR2 from the germline V gene are LNHDA and SQIVND (reference sequence). Here the CDR3 DNA reads TGTGCCAGTAGTACCCCAACCGGCTTCTTCATCTCCTACAATGAGCAGTTCTTC. Translation gives CASSTPTGFFISYNEQFF. Variable domain in full (rest from reference TRBV19 and TRBJ2-1): DGGITQSPKYLFRKEGQNVTLSCEQNLNHDAMYWYRQDPGQGLRLIYYSQIVNDFQKGDIAEGYSVSREKKESFPLTVTSAQKNPTAFYLCASSTPTGFFISYNEQFFGPGTRLTVL.

The chain recombines TRBV5-1 with TRBJ1-2, with 9 positions matching TRBD1. This CDR3 region has 17 residues. After removal of 5 bases from V and 2 bases from J, the junction contained 13 bases not matched to a gene. Per the germline V gene, CDR1 is SGHRS and CDR2 is YFSETQ. The CDR3 spells CASSRTGGASPNYGYTF. In DNA form, the CDR3 reads TGCGCCAGCAGTCGTACAGGGGGCGCTTCCCCAAACTATGGCTACACCTTC. Full variable domain (missing parts from reference TRBV5-1 and TRBJ1-2): KAGVTQTPRYLIKTRGQQVTLSCSPISGHRSVSWYQQTPGQGLQFLFEYFSETQRNKGNFPGRFSGRQFSNSRSEMNVSTLELGDSALYLCASSRTGGASPNYGYTFGSGTRLTVV.

A word on this clonotype: This may arise from a read error, as a much more abundant clone is one base away. The chain couples TRBV28 to TRBJ1-2, with D possibly TRBD1 on 5 matching bases. V was pared by 6 bases and J by 5 bases, with 22 bases between. The germline gives CDR1 MDHEN, CDR2 SYDVKM. The CDR3 has 16 amino acids. CDR3 nucleotides: TGTGCCAGCAGGGAATATGGGGCGCCCGACTTTTATGGCTACACCTTC. Translation: CASREYGAPDFYGYTF.